The 5 T cell receptor beta chains reported below all come from one sample, sequenced in a study of T-cell memory formation after mild COVID-19. MiXCR, run by TCRdb on the 5' RACE reads, gives a single entry per CDR3 protein. Among about 130,000 distinct CDR3 sequences listed, about 25% were seen once. The sample comprised PBMCs or a T cell subset sorted from them (not recorded which). The receptor set was obtained from an adult woman who had mild COVID-19 (a few samples of this study predate the infection). Cell type and time point are not known.

This chain uses TRBV6-5 with TRBJ1-3, with D perhaps TRBD1 (6 bases). V gave up 5 bases and J gave up 0 bases, with 11 bases separating them. From germline, CDR1 is MNHEY and CDR2 SVGAGI. The CDR3 has 15 amino acids. CDR3 nucleotide sequence: TGTGCCAGCAGTGTGGGACAAGCCTCTGGAAACACCATATATTTT. It yields the protein CASSVGQASGNTIYF.

This clonotype has a handful of counts. The gene calls are TRBV24-1 and TRBJ1-1; possibly TRBD1 for D (6 bases). V gave up 3 bases and J gave up 10 bases, with 14 bases separating them. The V gene's germline CDR1 is KGHDR and CDR2 SFDVKD. This CDR3 is 13 amino acids long. The DNA for the CDR3 is TGTGCCACCAGTGATCCCACAGGGCCTGGAGCTTTCTTT. This gives the protein CATSDPTGPGAFF.

This chain links TRBV6-2 or TRBV6-3 with TRBJ2-7; D may be TRBD2 (5 bases). CDR1 is MNHEY, CDR2 SVGEGT, per germline. The CDR3 loop spans 14 amino acids. V was trimmed by 2 bases and J by 1 base, leaving 9 bases between them. This CDR3 is CASSYEGISYEQYF. The CDR3 bases are TGTGCCAGCAGTTACGAGGGCATTTCCTACGAGCAGTACTTC.

This rearrangement joins TRBV5-1 to TRBJ2-7; D may be TRBD1 (5 bases). The CDR3 extends over 14 amino acids. The V end was cut by 0 bases, the J end by 5 bases, with 12 bases between. The V gene's germline CDR1 is SGHRS and CDR2 YFSETQ. The CDR3 DNA is TGCGCCAGCAGCTTGGGCCAGGGAATGGACGAGCAGTACTTC. This sequence encodes CASSLGQGMDEQYF.

The chain uses TRBV10-3 and TRBJ2-7; 9 nucleotides match TRBD1. The ends lost 0 bases at V and 5 bases at J; junction bases unmatched: 5. The V gene's germline CDR1 is ENHRY and CDR2 SYGVKD. CDR3 length: 15 residues. CDR3 DNA: TGTGCCATCAGTGAGTCCCTGGGACAGGGAAACGAGCAGTACTTC. Protein product: CAISESLGQGNEQYF.